This T cell receptor beta chain comes out of a study of neurological immune-mediated disorders. MiXCR, run by TCRdb on the 5' RACE reads, gives a single entry per CDR3 protein. This table holds just under 45,000 distinct CDR3 sequences, approximately 11% found once. This clonotype was found many times. This sequence was found in a female donor in good health. The sequenced sample consisted of PBMCs.

As DNA, the CDR3 is TGTGCCAGCTCCTCAAAAGACACTGAAGCTTTCTTT. This sequence encodes CASSSKDTEAFF. J is TRBJ1-1 and V is TRBV18; no clear D. Germline assignment: CDR1 KGHSH and CDR2 LQKENI. CDR3 length: 12 amino acids. The V and J ends lost 6 bases and 3 bases respectively, with 8 bases between them.